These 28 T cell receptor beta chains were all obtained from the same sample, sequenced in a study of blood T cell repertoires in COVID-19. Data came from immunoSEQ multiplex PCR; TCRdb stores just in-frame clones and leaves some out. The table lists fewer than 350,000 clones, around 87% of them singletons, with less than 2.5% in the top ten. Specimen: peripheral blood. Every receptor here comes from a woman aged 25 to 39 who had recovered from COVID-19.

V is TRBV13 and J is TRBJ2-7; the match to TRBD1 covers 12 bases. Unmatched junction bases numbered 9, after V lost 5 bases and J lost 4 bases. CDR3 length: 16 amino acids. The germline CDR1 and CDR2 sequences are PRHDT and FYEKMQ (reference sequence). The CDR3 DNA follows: TGTGCCAGCAGCCCGGGCGGGACAGGGGGCGGATACGAGCAGTACTTC. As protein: CASSPGGTGGGYEQYF.

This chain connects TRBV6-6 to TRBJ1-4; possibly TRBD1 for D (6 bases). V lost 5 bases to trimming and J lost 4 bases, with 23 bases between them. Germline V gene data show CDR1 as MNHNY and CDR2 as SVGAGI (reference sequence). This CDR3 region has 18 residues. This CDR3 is CASSLGMDRLPLNEKLFF. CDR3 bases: TGTGCCAGCAGTCTGGGGATGGACAGACTTCCTCTTAATGAAAAACTGTTTTTT.

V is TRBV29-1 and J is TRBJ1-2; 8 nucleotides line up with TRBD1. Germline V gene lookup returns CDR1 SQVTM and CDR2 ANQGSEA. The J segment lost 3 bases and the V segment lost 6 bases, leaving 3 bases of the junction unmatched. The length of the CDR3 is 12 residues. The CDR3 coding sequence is TGCAGCGTCCCGGGACAGGACTATGGCTACACCTTC. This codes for CSVPGQDYGYTF.

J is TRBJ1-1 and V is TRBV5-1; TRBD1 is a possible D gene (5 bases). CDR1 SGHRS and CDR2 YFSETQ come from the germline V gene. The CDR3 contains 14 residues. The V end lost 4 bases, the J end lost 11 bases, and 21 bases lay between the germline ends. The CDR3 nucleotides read TGCGCCAGCAGCGAACCAGGGTCCGTTTCGAGTGCTTTCTTT. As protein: CASSEPGSVSSAFF.

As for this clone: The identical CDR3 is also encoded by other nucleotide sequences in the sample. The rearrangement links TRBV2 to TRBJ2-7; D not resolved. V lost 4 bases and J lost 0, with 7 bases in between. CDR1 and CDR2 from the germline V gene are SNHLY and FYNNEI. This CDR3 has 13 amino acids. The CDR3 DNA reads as TGTGCCAGCAGTGGCGACATCTCCTACGAGCAGTACTTC. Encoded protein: CASSGDISYEQYF. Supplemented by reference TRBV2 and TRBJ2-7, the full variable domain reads EPEVTQTPSHQVTQMGQEVILRCVPISNHLYFYWYRQILGQKVEFLVSFYNNEISEKSEIFDDQFSVERPDGSNFTLKIRSTKLEDSAMYFCASSGDISYEQYFGPGTRLTVT.

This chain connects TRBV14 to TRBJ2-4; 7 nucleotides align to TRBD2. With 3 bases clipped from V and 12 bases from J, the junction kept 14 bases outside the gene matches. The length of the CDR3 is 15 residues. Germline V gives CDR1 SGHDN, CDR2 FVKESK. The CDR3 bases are TGTGCCAGCAGCCAGATGGGAGGTGGGGGGGTTGGTCAGTACTTC. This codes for CASSQMGGGGVGQYF.

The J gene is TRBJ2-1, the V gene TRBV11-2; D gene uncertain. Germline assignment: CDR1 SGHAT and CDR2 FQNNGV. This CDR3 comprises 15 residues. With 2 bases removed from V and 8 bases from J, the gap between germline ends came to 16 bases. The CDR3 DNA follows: TGTGCCAGCAGCTTATCGATTGGCGACCGGGATGAGCAGTTCTTC. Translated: CASSLSIGDRDEQFF.

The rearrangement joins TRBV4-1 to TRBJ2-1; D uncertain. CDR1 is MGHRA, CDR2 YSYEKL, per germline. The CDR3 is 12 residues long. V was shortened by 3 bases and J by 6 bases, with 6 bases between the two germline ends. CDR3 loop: CASSHLFNEQFF. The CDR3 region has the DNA TGCGCCAGCAGCCACCTCTTCAATGAGCAGTTCTTC.

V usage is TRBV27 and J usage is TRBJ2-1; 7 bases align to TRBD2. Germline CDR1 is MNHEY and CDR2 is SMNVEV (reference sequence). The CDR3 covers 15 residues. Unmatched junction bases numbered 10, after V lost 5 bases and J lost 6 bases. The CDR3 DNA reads TGTGCCAGCAGTCGCTTAGGACTAGGGGCCAATGAGCAGTTCTTC. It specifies CASSRLGLGANEQFF.

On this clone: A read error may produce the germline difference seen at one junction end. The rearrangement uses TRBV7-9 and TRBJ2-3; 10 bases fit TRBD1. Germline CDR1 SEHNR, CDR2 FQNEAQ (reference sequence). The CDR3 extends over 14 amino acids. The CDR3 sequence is CASSRDRGTDTQYF. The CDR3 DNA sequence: TGTGCCAGCAGCCGGGACAGGGGCACCGATACGCAGTATTTT.

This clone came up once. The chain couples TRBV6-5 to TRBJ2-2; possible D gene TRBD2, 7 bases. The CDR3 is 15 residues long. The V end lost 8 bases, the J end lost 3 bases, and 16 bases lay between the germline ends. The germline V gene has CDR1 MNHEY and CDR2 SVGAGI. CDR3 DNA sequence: TGTGCCAGCGCAGCGGGGACAACAGACACCGGGGAGCTGTTTTTT. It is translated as CASAAGTTDTGELFF.

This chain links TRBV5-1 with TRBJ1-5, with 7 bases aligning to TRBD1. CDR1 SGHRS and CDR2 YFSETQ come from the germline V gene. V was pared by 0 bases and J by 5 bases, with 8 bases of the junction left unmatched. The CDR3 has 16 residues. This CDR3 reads CASSLGTAGGDQPQHF. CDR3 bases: TGCGCCAGCAGCTTGGGCACGGCAGGGGGTGATCAGCCCCAGCATTTT.

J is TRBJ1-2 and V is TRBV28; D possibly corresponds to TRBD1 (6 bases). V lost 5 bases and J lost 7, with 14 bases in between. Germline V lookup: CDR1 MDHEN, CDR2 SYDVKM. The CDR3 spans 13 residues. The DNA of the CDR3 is TGTGCCAGCAGTGCCCCAGGGGTGAGTGGCTACACCTTC. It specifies CASSAPGVSGYTF.

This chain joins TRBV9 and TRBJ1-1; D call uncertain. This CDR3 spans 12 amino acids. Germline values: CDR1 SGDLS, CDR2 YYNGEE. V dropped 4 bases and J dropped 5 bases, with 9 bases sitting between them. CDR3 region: CASSSPLTEAFF. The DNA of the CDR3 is TGTGCCAGCAGCTCCCCTCTTACTGAAGCTTTCTTT.

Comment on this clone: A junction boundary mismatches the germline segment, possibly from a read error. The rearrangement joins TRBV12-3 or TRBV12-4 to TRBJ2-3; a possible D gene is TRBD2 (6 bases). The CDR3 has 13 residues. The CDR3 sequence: CASSPGLALSGHF. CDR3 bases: TGTGCCAGCAGCCCGGGACTTGCCCTAAGTGGGCATTTT.

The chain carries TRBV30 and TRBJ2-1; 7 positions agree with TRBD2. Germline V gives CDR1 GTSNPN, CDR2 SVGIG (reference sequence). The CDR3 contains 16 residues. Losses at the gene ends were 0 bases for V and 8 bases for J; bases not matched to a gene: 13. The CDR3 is CAWSVRGGGNIDEQFF. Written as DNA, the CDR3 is TGTGCCTGGAGTGTACGGGGCGGGGGTAACATCGATGAGCAGTTCTTC. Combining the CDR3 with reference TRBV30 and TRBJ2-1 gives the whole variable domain SQTIHQWPATLVQPVGSPLSLECTVEGTSNPNLYWYRQAAGRGLQLLFYSVGIGQISSEVPQNLSASRPQDRQFILSSKKLLLSDSGFYLCAWSVRGGGNIDEQFFGPGTRLTVL.

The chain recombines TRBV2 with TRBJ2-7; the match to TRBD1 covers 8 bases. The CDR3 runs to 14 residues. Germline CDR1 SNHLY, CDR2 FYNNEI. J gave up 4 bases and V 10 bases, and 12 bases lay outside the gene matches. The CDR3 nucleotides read TGTGCCACCGCTCCGACAGGGGCATTGTACGAGCAGTACTTC. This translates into CATAPTGALYEQYF.

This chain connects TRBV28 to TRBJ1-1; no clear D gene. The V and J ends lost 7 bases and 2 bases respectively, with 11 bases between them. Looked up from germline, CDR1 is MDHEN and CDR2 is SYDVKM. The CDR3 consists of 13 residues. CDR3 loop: CASMWQINTEAFF. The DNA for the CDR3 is TGTGCCAGCATGTGGCAGATCAACACTGAAGCTTTCTTT.

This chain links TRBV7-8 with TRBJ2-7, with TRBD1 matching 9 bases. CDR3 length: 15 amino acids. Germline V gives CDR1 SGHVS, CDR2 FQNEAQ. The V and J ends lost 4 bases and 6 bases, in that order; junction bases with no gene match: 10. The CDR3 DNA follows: TGTGCCAGCAGCTCACGGGGACAGGGAACCGCCGAGCAGTACTTC. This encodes CASSSRGQGTAEQYF.

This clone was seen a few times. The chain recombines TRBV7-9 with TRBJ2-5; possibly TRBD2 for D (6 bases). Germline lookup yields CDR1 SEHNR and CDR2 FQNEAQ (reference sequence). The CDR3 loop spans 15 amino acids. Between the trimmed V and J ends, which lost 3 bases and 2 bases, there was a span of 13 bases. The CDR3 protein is CASSFQGGKQETQYF. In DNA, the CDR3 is TGTGCCAGCAGCTTTCAGGGCGGGAAACAAGAGACCCAGTACTTC.

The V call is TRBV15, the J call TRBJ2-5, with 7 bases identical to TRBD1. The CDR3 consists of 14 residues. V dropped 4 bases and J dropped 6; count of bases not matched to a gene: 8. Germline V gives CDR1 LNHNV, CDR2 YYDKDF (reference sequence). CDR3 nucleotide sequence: TGTGCCACCAGCAAAGACAGGGAACGAAAGACCCAGTACTTC. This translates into CATSKDRERKTQYF.

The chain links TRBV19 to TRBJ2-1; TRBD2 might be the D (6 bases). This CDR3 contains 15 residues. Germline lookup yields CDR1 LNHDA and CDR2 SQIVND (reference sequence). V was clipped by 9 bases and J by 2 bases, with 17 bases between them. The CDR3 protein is CASSIGSRAYNEQFF. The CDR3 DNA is TGTGCCAGCTCGATCGGGAGTCGCGCCTACAATGAGCAGTTCTTC.

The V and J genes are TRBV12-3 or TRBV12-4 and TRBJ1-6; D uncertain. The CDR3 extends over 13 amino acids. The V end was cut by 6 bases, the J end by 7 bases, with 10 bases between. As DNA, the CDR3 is TGTGCCAGCAGACGTGACGGGAATTCACCCCTCCACTTT. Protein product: CASRRDGNSPLHF.

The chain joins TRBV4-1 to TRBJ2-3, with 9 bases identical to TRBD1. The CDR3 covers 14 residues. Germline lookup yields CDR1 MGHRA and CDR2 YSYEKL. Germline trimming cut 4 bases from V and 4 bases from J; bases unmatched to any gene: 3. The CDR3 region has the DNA TGCGCCAGCAGCCGAGGGACAGGGTCAGATACGCAGTATTTT. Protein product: CASSRGTGSDTQYF.

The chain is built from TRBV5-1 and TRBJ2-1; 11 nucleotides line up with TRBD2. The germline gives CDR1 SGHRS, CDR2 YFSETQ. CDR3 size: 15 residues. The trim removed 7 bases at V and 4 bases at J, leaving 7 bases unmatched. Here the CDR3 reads CASYPGTSGYNEQFF. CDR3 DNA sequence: TGCGCCAGCTACCCCGGGACTAGCGGATACAATGAGCAGTTCTTC.

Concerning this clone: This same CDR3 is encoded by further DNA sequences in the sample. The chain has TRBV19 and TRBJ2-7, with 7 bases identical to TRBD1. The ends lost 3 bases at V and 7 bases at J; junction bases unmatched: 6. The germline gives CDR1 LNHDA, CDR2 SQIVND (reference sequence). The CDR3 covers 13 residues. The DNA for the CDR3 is TGTGCCAGTAGTATTGGTACAGGGGATGAGCAGTACTTC. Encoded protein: CASSIGTGDEQYF.

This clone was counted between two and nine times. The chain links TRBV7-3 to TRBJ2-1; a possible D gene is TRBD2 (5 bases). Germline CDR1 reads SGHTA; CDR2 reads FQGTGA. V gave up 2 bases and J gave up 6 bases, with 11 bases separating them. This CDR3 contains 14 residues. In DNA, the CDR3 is TGTGCCAGCAGCTTAGCGGGCCAGATCAATGAGCAGTTCTTC. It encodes CASSLAGQINEQFF.

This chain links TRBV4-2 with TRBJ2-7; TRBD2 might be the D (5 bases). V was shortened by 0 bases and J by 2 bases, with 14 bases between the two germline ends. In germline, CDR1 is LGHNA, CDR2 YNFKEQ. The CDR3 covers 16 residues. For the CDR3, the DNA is TGTGCCAGCAGCCAAGATGGGGAGCCAGGCCCCTACGAGCAGTACTTC. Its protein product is CASSQDGEPGPYEQYF.